This entry concerns a single T cell receptor (beta chain). Its antigen remains unidentified. These data originate in a study of post-analysis software for immune sequencing data. The CDR3 covers 11 residues. The germline V gene encodes CDR1 ENHRY and CDR2 SYGVKD. Trimming cost V 6 bases and J 2 bases, with 5 bases left between them. Unique-molecular-identifier-tagged TCR beta cDNA libraries were used. TCRdb itself ran the PCR reads through MiXCR, one entry per CDR3 protein. This table has about 820,000 distinct CDR3 sequences, approximately 53% appearing once. Study-wide results and limits: Elevated frequency relative to controls characterized four or five TRBV segments in patients, TRBV5-6, TRBV5-1 and TRBV20-1 among them. For normalized Chao1 diversity, multiple sclerosis patients scored significantly lower than controls did.

The receptor's source is a girl aged 5 to 17 with multiple sclerosis. The V and J genes are TRBV10-3 and TRBJ2-7; D unresolved. Sequenced input: blood. The CDR3 sequence is CAISQTYEQYF. The CDR3 DNA is TGTGCCATCAGCCAAACCTACGAGCAGTACTTC.